The 27 T cell receptor beta chains below come from one sample, sequenced in a study of beta chain features in type 1 diabetes. Study-level points and caveats: All four CD4+ subsets of Type 1 diabetes patients contained TCRB CDR3s that were moderately but significantly shorter.

Their antigen targets remain unknown. Of the isolated RNA, all was reverse transcribed, and so the sequenced material was expressed TCRB transcripts. The assay was immunoSEQ multiplex PCR, and TCRdb's table has in-frame clones only and misses some. The sample gives 600,000 to 700,000 clones, 9.5% to 15% of which show up once; more than 0.1% is in the top ten. The sequencing sample was made of naive CD4+ T cells from blood. Every receptor here comes from a man in his thirties or forties with type 1 diabetes.

In this sample, this clone turned up a few times. The V gene is TRBV11-3, the J gene TRBJ2-3; D uncertain. The CDR3 spans 11 residues. From germline, CDR1 is SGHNT and CDR2 YENEEA. The V gene lost 3 bases and the J gene lost 13 bases, with 11 bases spanning the gap. The CDR3 DNA follows: TGTGCCAGCAGCTTCCATCGCGAGGAGTATTTT. Residues: CASSFHREEYF.

This clone was counted only a few times. This chain connects TRBV7-6 to TRBJ2-7; D is unclear. Trimming cost V 3 bases and J 1 base, with 10 bases left between them. The CDR3 runs to 14 residues. Germline assignment: CDR1 SGHVS and CDR2 FNYEAQ. CDR3 region: CASSFSDSSYEQYF. The CDR3 DNA reads TGTGCCAGCAGCTTCTCAGATTCTTCCTACGAGCAGTACTTC.

This clone was seen more than once but under ten times. The rearrangement uses TRBV7-2 and TRBJ2-1; D assignment may be TRBD1 or TRBD2 (5 bases each). The CDR3 is 14 amino acids. Trimming took 0 bases from V and 8 from J, leaving 11 bases between them. CDR1 and CDR2 from the germline V gene are SGHTA and FQGNSA. This CDR3 reads CASSLATRGHEQFF. The CDR3 DNA reads as TGTGCCAGCAGCTTAGCAACGAGGGGCCATGAGCAGTTCTTC.

This clone was seen only a few times. The V and J genes are TRBV10-3 and TRBJ2-7; D not certain. Germline V lookup: CDR1 ENHRY, CDR2 SYGVKD. V dropped 5 bases and J dropped 2 bases, with 10 bases sitting between them. This CDR3 is built from 13 residues. CDR3: CAISRAETYEQYF. CDR3 coding DNA: TGTGCCATCAGTCGGGCGGAAACCTACGAGCAGTACTTC.

This clone was seen a handful of times. The genes are TRBV18 and TRBJ2-3; 8 positions match TRBD2. The CDR3 extends over 16 amino acids. The germline V gene encodes CDR1 KGHSH and CDR2 LQKENI. With V trimmed by 6 bases and J by 2 bases, 10 bases remained unmatched. The CDR3 sequence: CASSKPPGGSTDTQYF. The CDR3 DNA reads as TGTGCCAGCTCGAAACCACCGGGGGGGTCCACAGATACGCAGTATTTT. The variable domain in full, completed from reference TRBV18 and TRBJ2-3, reads NAGVMQNPRHLVRRRGQEARLRCSPMKGHSHVYWYRQLPEEGLKFMVYLQKENIIDESGMPKERFSAEFPKEGPSILRIQQVVRGDSAAYFCASSKPPGGSTDTQYFGPGTRLTVL.

This clone came up a few times. The V and J genes are TRBV25-1 and TRBJ2-6, with 10 bases fitting TRBD1. Germline V gene sequence: CDR1 MGHDK, CDR2 SYGVNS. There are 17 residues in the CDR3. V dropped 4 bases and J dropped 0; count of bases not matched to a gene: 3. Written as DNA, the CDR3 is TGTGCCAGCAGTGGACGACAGGGGGCCTCTGGGGCCAACGTCCTGACTTTC. Its protein is CASSGRQGASGANVLTF.

The chain joins TRBV6-5 to TRBJ1-2, with a tentative D call TRBD1 (5 bases). CDR1 is MNHEY and CDR2 is SVGAGI in the germline V gene. V lost 4 bases to trimming and J lost 2 bases, with 11 bases between them. This CDR3 is 14 amino acids long. In nucleotides, the CDR3 is TGTGCCAGCAGTTGGGGCGCAGGGAACTATGGCTACACCTTC. Amino acids: CASSWGAGNYGYTF.

This chain joins TRBV7-8 and TRBJ2-6; D gene uncertain. The V and J ends lost 5 bases and 0 bases respectively, with 11 bases between them. The CDR3 covers 16 residues. Germline loops: CDR1 SGHVS, CDR2 FQNEAQ. The CDR3 here is CASSPQTDSGANVLTF. Written as DNA, the CDR3 is TGTGCCAGCAGCCCTCAAACCGACTCTGGGGCCAACGTCCTGACTTTC. Looking up the rest from reference TRBV7-8 and TRBJ2-6 gives the full variable domain: GAGVSQSPRYKVAKRGQDVALRCDPISGHVSLFWYQQALGQGPEFLTYFQNEAQLDKSGLPSDRFFAERPEGSVSTLKIQRTQQEDSAVYLCASSPQTDSGANVLTFGAGSRLTVL.

This sequence joins TRBV4-2 and TRBJ2-2; weak D call: TRBD2 (6 bases). V lost 6 bases and J lost 1, with 12 bases in between. This CDR3 contains 15 residues. Germline-derived CDR1 and CDR2 are LGHNA and YNFKEQ. The CDR3 DNA reads TGTGCCAGCAGGGCAAGGGGACTGAACACCGGGGAGCTGTTTTTT. Translation: CASRARGLNTGELFF.

The genes are TRBV29-1 and TRBJ2-1; no reliable D call. V lost 5 bases and J 8 bases, leaving 16 bases between the germline ends. This CDR3 contains 13 residues. Per the germline V gene, CDR1 is SQVTM and CDR2 is ANQGSEA. CDR3 residues: CSVKGDLWDEQFF. CDR3 sequence (DNA): TGCAGCGTTAAGGGCGATCTATGGGATGAGCAGTTCTTC.

This clone showed up just a few times. V usage is TRBV5-6 and J usage is TRBJ2-1, with 7 bases fitting TRBD2. The trim removed 3 bases at V and 6 bases at J, leaving 0 bases unmatched. This CDR3 is built from 12 residues. Germline V lookup: CDR1 SGHDT, CDR2 YYEEEE. The CDR3, as DNA: TGTGCCAGCAGCTGGACTAGCAATGAGCAGTTCTTC. Translation: CASSWTSNEQFF.

This chain links TRBV15 with TRBJ2-7; D perhaps matches TRBD2 (5 bases). Trimming took off 5 bases at V and 1 base at J, with 18 bases between the two ends. The CDR3 extends over 16 amino acids. Germline V gene sequence: CDR1 LNHNV, CDR2 YYDKDF (reference sequence). CDR3 region: CATSSRVEVDSYEQYF. The CDR3 DNA reads TGTGCCACCAGCTCCCGGGTGGAGGTGGATTCCTACGAGCAGTACTTC. Supplemented by reference TRBV15 and TRBJ2-7, the full variable domain reads DAMVIQNPRYQVTQFGKPVTLSCSQTLNHNVMYWYQQKSSQAPKLLFHYYDKDFNNEADTPDNFQSRRPNTSFCFLDIRSPGLGDTAMYLCATSSRVEVDSYEQYFGPGTRLTVT.

This clone was found a few times. The chain has TRBV7-2 and TRBJ2-3, with D maybe TRBD2 (5 bases). From germline, CDR1 is SGHTA and CDR2 FQGNSA. The CDR3 length is 14 residues. Trimming took off 3 bases at V and 4 bases at J, with 11 bases between the two ends. The CDR3 is CASSFRGWPDTQYF. CDR3 nucleotide sequence: TGTGCCAGCAGCTTCCGGGGTTGGCCAGATACGCAGTATTTT.

The chain carries TRBV2 and TRBJ1-2; D gene uncertain. The V end lost 6 bases, the J end lost 8 bases, and 16 bases lay between the germline ends. This CDR3 contains 13 residues. Germline CDR1 SNHLY, CDR2 FYNNEI. CDR3 loop: CASRADGRKGYTF. For the CDR3, the DNA is TGTGCCAGCAGAGCGGACGGGAGAAAAGGCTACACCTTC.

This chain connects TRBV11-2 to TRBJ2-3; D may correspond to TRBD1 or TRBD2 (5 bases each). V gave up 2 bases and J gave up 3 bases, with 9 bases separating them. The CDR3 is made up of 14 amino acids. The germline V gene has CDR1 SGHAT and CDR2 FQNNGV. CDR3 region: CASSLPWGTDTQYF. The CDR3 DNA follows: TGTGCCAGCAGCTTACCCTGGGGGACAGATACGCAGTATTTT. The full variable domain, rest sourced from reference TRBV11-2 and TRBJ2-3, is EAGVAQSPRYKIIEKRQSVAFWCNPISGHATLYWYQQILGQGPKLLIQFQNNGVVDDSQLPKDRFSAERLKGVDSTLKIQPAKLEDSAVYLCASSLPWGTDTQYFGPGTRLTVL.

This clone was counted only a few times. The chain employs TRBV6-5 and TRBJ2-1, with TRBD2 matching 7 bases. V shed 5 bases, J shed 3 bases, and the junction held 4 bases outside the gene matches. The CDR3 totals 14 residues. Germline CDR1 and CDR2: MNHEY and SVGAGI. CDR3 protein: CASSHRDYYNEQFF. The CDR3 coding sequence is TGTGCCAGCAGTCACCGGGACTACTACAATGAGCAGTTCTTC.

This clone was observed a handful of times. The chain employs TRBV2 and TRBJ2-1; TRBD2 matches 7 bases. The J segment lost 5 bases and the V segment lost 3 bases, leaving 7 bases of the junction unmatched. This CDR3 spans 15 amino acids. CDR1 SNHLY and CDR2 FYNNEI come from the germline V gene. The CDR3 region is CASSERRGYDNEQFF. CDR3 in DNA: TGTGCCAGCAGTGAGAGGCGGGGGTATGACAATGAGCAGTTCTTC.

This clone has only a few counts. This chain uses TRBV11-2 with TRBJ2-2; D is uncertain. In germline, CDR1 is SGHAT, CDR2 FQNNGV. CDR3 size: 14 residues. V lost 5 bases and J 5 bases, leaving 12 bases between the germline ends. This CDR3 is CASSLQSGTGELFF. The CDR3 region has the DNA TGTGCCAGCAGCCTCCAGTCCGGGACCGGGGAGCTGTTTTTT. The full variable domain, rest sourced from reference TRBV11-2 and TRBJ2-2, is EAGVAQSPRYKIIEKRQSVAFWCNPISGHATLYWYQQILGQGPKLLIQFQNNGVVDDSQLPKDRFSAERLKGVDSTLKIQPAKLEDSAVYLCASSLQSGTGELFFGEGSRLTVL.

The chain links TRBV4-3 to TRBJ1-2; no reliable D call. V dropped 0 bases and J dropped 4 bases, with 15 bases sitting between them. Per the germline V gene, CDR1 is LGHNA and CDR2 is YSLEER. This CDR3 comprises 16 residues. The CDR3 coding sequence is TGCGCCAGCAGCCAAGAAGGGCTCCCGACGGGCTATGGCTACACCTTC. It specifies CASSQEGLPTGYGYTF.

The rearrangement joins TRBV5-6 to TRBJ1-6; 7 positions agree with TRBD1. Per germline, CDR1 SGHDT and CDR2 YYEEEE. Losses at the gene ends were 3 bases for V and 10 bases for J; bases not matched to a gene: 7. The CDR3 runs 14 residues. The CDR3 coding sequence is TGTGCCAGCAGCTGGGGACAGAGGTACTCACCCCTCCACTTT. Its protein is CASSWGQRYSPLHF.

The rearrangement uses TRBV29-1 and TRBJ2-7; the D gene is possibly TRBD1 (5 bases). CDR3 size: 13 residues. Trimming stripped 4 bases from V and 0 bases from J, with 10 bases between. The germline V gene has CDR1 SQVTM and CDR2 ANQGSEA. CDR3 DNA sequence: TGCAGCGTTGGTAGGGGAAGCTCCTACGAGCAGTACTTC. It yields the protein CSVGRGSSYEQYF.

This clone has a handful of counts. The genes are TRBV2 and TRBJ2-7; D ambiguous. This CDR3 spans 12 amino acids. Germline V lookup: CDR1 SNHLY, CDR2 FYNNEI. V dropped 7 bases and J dropped 3 bases, with 10 bases sitting between them. CDR3 sequence: CASITGDYEQYF. Here the CDR3 DNA reads TGTGCCAGCATAACTGGGGACTACGAGCAGTACTTC.

This CDR3 is CASSPDNSPLHF. The CDR3 bases are TGTGCCAGCTCACCCGATAATTCACCCCTCCACTTT. The V call is TRBV18, the J call TRBJ1-6; D gene ambiguous. CDR3 length: 12 residues. Germline lookup yields CDR1 KGHSH and CDR2 LQKENI. V lost 3 bases, J lost 5 bases, and 2 bases lay in between. Using reference TRBV18 and TRBJ1-6 for the parts outside the CDR3, the full variable domain is NAGVMQNPRHLVRRRGQEARLRCSPMKGHSHVYWYRQLPEEGLKFMVYLQKENIIDESGMPKERFSAEFPKEGPSILRIQQVVRGDSAAYFCASSPDNSPLHFGNGTRLTVT.

This chain joins TRBV18 and TRBJ1-4; the D is unclear. Trimming shortened V by 1 base and J by 7 bases, and 10 bases separated the two germline ends. CDR3 length equals 14 residues. The germline V gene encodes CDR1 KGHSH and CDR2 LQKENI. The CDR3 loop is CASSPQGLSEKLFF. The CDR3 DNA is TGTGCCAGCTCACCACAGGGTCTAAGTGAAAAACTGTTTTTT. Together with reference TRBV18 and TRBJ1-4, the CDR3 gives the full variable domain: NAGVMQNPRHLVRRRGQEARLRCSPMKGHSHVYWYRQLPEEGLKFMVYLQKENIIDESGMPKERFSAEFPKEGPSILRIQQVVRGDSAAYFCASSPQGLSEKLFFGSGTQLSVL.

The chain uses TRBV11-2 and TRBJ2-5, with TRBD1 as a possible D gene (5 bases). The V end was cut by 5 bases, the J end by 5 bases, with 12 bases between. The CDR3 totals 13 residues. Germline V gives CDR1 SGHAT, CDR2 FQNNGV. The CDR3 DNA reads TGTGCCAGCAGCCGGTCCCCAGGGGAGACCCAGTACTTC. Translated, it gives CASSRSPGETQYF.

Comment on this clone: The same CDR3 can be traced to other DNA sequences in this sample. The rearrangement joins TRBV5-4 to TRBJ2-5; D is uncertain. This CDR3 spans 14 amino acids. Germline V lookup: CDR1 SGHNT, CDR2 YYREEE (reference sequence). The germline V and J ends were trimmed by 3 bases and 0 bases, with 9 bases remaining between them. For the CDR3, the DNA is TGTGCCAGCAGCTCCGCCACGTACCAAGAGACCCAGTACTTC. Translation gives CASSSATYQETQYF. Full variable domain (remainder filled in from reference TRBV5-4 and TRBJ2-5): ETGVTQSPTHLIKTRGQQVTLRCSSQSGHNTVSWYQQALGQGPQFIFQYYREEENGRGNFPPRFSGLQFPNYSSELNVNALELDDSALYLCASSSATYQETQYFGPGTRLLVL.

This clone was observed a few times. This chain links TRBV19 with TRBJ2-1, with TRBD2 matching 9 bases. The CDR3 runs 16 residues. Germline assignment: CDR1 LNHDA and CDR2 SQIVND (reference sequence). V lost 4 bases and J lost 4; bases outside the gene matches: 8. The CDR3 sequence is CASSKVAGANYNEQFF. DNA for the CDR3: TGTGCCAGTAGTAAGGTAGCGGGGGCGAATTACAATGAGCAGTTCTTC. Drawing the rest from reference TRBV19 and TRBJ2-1, the complete variable domain is DGGITQSPKYLFRKEGQNVTLSCEQNLNHDAMYWYRQDPGQGLRLIYYSQIVNDFQKGDIAEGYSVSREKKESFPLTVTSAQKNPTAFYLCASSKVAGANYNEQFFGPGTRLTVL.